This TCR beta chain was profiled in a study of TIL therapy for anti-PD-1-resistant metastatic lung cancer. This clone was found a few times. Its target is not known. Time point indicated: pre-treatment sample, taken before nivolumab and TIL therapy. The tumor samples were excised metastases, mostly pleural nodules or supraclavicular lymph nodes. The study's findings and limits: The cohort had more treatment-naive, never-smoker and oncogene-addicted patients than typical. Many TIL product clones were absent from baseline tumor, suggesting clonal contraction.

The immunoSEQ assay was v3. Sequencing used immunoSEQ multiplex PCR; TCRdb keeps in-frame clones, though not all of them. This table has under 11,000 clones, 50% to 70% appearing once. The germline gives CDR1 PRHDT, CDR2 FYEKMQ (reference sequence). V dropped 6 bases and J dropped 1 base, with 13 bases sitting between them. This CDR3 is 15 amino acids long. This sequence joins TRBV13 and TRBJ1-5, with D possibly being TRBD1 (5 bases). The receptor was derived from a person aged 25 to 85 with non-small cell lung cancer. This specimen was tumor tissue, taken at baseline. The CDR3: CASRSLRDSNQPQHF. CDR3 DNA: TGTGCCAGCAGATCACTCCGGGACAGCAATCAGCCCCAGCATTTT.